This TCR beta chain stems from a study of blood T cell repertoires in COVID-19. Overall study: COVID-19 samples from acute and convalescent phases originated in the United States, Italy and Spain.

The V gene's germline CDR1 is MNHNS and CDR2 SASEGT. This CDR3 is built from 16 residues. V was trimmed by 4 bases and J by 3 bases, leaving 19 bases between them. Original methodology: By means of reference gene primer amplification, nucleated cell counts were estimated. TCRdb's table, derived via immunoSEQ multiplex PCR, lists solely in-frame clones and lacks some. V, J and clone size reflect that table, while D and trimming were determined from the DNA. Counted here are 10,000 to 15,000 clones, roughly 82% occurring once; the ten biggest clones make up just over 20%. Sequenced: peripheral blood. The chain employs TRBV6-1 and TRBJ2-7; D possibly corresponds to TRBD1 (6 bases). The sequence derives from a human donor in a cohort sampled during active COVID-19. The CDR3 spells CASSGLVFRGRYEQYF. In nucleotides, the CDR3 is TGTGCCAGCAGTGGACTCGTTTTCAGGGGCCGCTACGAGCAGTACTTC.